This entry is about one TCR beta chain. Its antigen is still unknown. The CDR3 covers 11 residues. Germline-derived CDR1 and CDR2 are DFQATT and SNEGSKA (reference sequence). The TCR cDNA carried a universal primer site and UMIs from 5'RACE template switching. TCRdb itself ran the 5' RACE reads through MiXCR, one entry per CDR3 protein. The sample shows some 500,000 distinct CDR3 sequences, roughly 14% of them seen only once. The data were taken from a study of T cells after yellow fever vaccination. The study, taken as a whole, reports: Overall, a small share of clonotypes was seen in both CD4 and CD8 compartments.

The source of this sequence is a man aged 25-40 years who received the YFV17D yellow fever vaccine. The rearrangement joins TRBV20-1 to TRBJ2-5, with TRBD2 identical over 8 bases. The sample here was PBMCs, taken on the day of the yellow fever booster vaccination. The DNA of the CDR3 is TGCAGAGCGGGAGTTCAGGAGACCCAGTACTTC. Protein sequence: CRAGVQETQYF.